The T cell receptor (beta chain) under discussion was sequenced for a study of STAT5B mutations in CD4+ large granular lymphocyte leukemia. V dropped 3 bases and J dropped 5; count of bases not matched to a gene: 4. The CDR3 runs 15 residues. Germline CDR1 reads LNHDA; CDR2 reads SQIVND (reference sequence). Measured with immunoSEQ multiplex PCR; TCRdb has only the in-frame clones, and not every one. The table has tens of thousands of clones, about 76% seen once; the top ten hold 1% to 1.2%. Healthy controls were blood donor buffy coats. General study results and limits: CD4-sorted patient repertoires seemed more clonal than healthy CD4+ repertoires.

Concerning this clone: Antigen: not known.

The genes are TRBV19 and TRBJ2-3; 11 bases line up with TRBD2. Input material: CD4+ T cells from blood buffy coats. This receptor was obtained from a human donor in good health. Here the CDR3 DNA reads TGTGCCAGTAGTATTAGCGGGGGGGGAATAGATACGCAGTATTTT. Residues: CASSISGGGIDTQYF.